Listed here are 25 T cell receptor beta chains from one sample, sequenced in a study of T cell changes during pregnancy in multiple sclerosis. TCRdb's table, derived via immunoSEQ multiplex PCR, lists solely in-frame clones and lacks some. The table lists approximately 45,000 clones, around four fifths of them singletons. The source material was CD4+ T cells from peripheral blood mononuclear cells, sampled before pregnancy. The receptors were gathered from a female donor with multiple sclerosis, enrolled in a pregnancy study.

The genes are TRBV5-1 and TRBJ2-5; D gene unclear. CDR1 and CDR2 (germline): SGHRS, YFSETQ. With 0 bases removed from V and 1 base from J, the gap between germline ends came to 13 bases. The CDR3 sequence is 16 residues long. Written as DNA, the CDR3 is TGCGCCAGCAGCTTGGGATCTACCGGTGGCCAAGAGACCCAGTACTTC. It codes for CASSLGSTGGQETQYF.

The rearrangement uses TRBV6-4 and TRBJ2-7; 7 bases align to TRBD2. CDR1 and CDR2 (germline): MRHNA, SNTAGT. V gave up 10 bases and J gave up 2 bases; unmatched junction bases: 8. The length of the CDR3 is 13 residues. CDR3 loop: CAISGPLAYEQYF. Written as DNA, the CDR3 is TGTGCCATTAGCGGGCCCCTTGCCTACGAGCAGTACTTC.

This clone was recorded only once. The chain combines TRBV4-2 with TRBJ1-2, with a tentative D call TRBD1 (5 bases). Trimming stripped 6 bases from V and 0 bases from J, with 17 bases between. This CDR3 has 16 residues. CDR1 and CDR2 (germline): LGHNA, YNFKEQ. The CDR3 DNA follows: TGTGCCAGCAGGGATCCGCTAGGGGCGGCTAACTATGGCTACACCTTC. Amino acids: CASRDPLGAANYGYTF.

This clone appeared once. J is TRBJ2-1 and V is TRBV19; TRBD2 matches at 11 bases. V was clipped by 7 bases and J by 7 bases; unmatched bases: 6. The CDR3 loop spans 14 amino acids. Germline CDR1 LNHDA, CDR2 SQIVND (reference sequence). The CDR3 region has the DNA TGTGCCAGTAATCTAGCGGGAGGTCTGAATGAGCAGTTCTTC. It codes for CASNLAGGLNEQFF.

The V and J genes are TRBV6-5 and TRBJ1-5; 9 nucleotides align to TRBD1. The germline CDR1 and CDR2 sequences are MNHEY and SVGAGI. The CDR3 is made up of 15 amino acids. With V trimmed by 5 bases and J by 2 bases, 4 bases remained unmatched. CDR3 amino acids: CASSGTGIGNQPQHF. The DNA for the CDR3 is TGTGCCAGCAGTGGGACAGGGATCGGCAATCAGCCCCAGCATTTT.

V gene TRBV29-1 combines with J gene TRBJ1-2; 8 nucleotides align to TRBD1. Germline values: CDR1 SQVTM, CDR2 ANQGSEA. The J segment lost 8 bases and the V segment lost 6 bases, leaving 11 bases of the junction unmatched. This CDR3 is 13 amino acids long. The CDR3 region has the DNA TGCAGCGTCCCCAGGGGGCAGGGAGAGGGCTACACCTTC. Residues: CSVPRGQGEGYTF.

This sequence joins TRBV7-6 and TRBJ2-2; the match to TRBD2 covers 9 bases. V lost 5 bases to trimming and J lost 2 bases; unmatched junction nucleotides: 6. The CDR3 totals 16 residues. CDR1 is SGHVS and CDR2 is FNYEAQ in the germline V gene. The chain's CDR3 is CASSHRLAVNTGELFF. CDR3 nucleotide sequence: TGTGCCAGCAGCCACCGACTAGCGGTCAACACCGGGGAGCTGTTTTTT.

The V gene is TRBV4-1, the J gene TRBJ1-2; D perhaps matches TRBD1 (6 bases). Trimming cost V 1 base and J 6 bases, with 15 bases left between them. The CDR3 sequence is 15 residues long. Germline-derived CDR1 and CDR2 are MGHRA and YSYEKL. The CDR3 bases are TGCGCCAGCAGCCAAGGGGAGGGGGTCGGGGATGGCTACACCTTC. Its translation is CASSQGEGVGDGYTF.

The V call is TRBV19, the J call TRBJ1-5; D unclear. CDR1 LNHDA and CDR2 SQIVND come from the germline V gene (reference sequence). The ends were cut back, 3 bases at V and 4 bases at J, with 13 bases in the middle. The CDR3 has 15 residues. CDR3 amino acids: CASSIMGGRNQPQHF. CDR3 coding DNA: TGTGCCAGTAGTATTATGGGAGGGAGGAATCAGCCCCAGCATTTT.

V usage is TRBV19 and J usage is TRBJ2-1; TRBD1 aligns across 7 bases. CDR1 and CDR2 from the germline V gene are LNHDA and SQIVND (reference sequence). J gave up 9 bases and V 5 bases, and 10 bases lay outside the gene matches. There are 14 residues in the CDR3. CDR3 sequence: CASSLGQSWGEQFF. The CDR3 coding sequence is TGTGCCAGTAGTTTGGGACAGTCCTGGGGTGAGCAGTTCTTC.

CDR3 sequence: CASSEQGNSPLHF. DNA for the CDR3: TGTGCCAGCAGTGAACAGGGGAATTCACCCCTCCACTTT. This rearrangement joins TRBV25-1 to TRBJ1-6, with a possible D match to TRBD1 (6 bases). Germline CDR1 MGHDK, CDR2 SYGVNS. The length of the CDR3 is 13 residues. V lost 2 bases and J lost 7, with 6 bases in between.

The chain combines TRBV7-9 with TRBJ2-1; weak D call: TRBD2 (6 bases). Trimming left V 2 bases short and J 4 bases short, with 18 bases between. The CDR3 runs 17 residues. Germline V gene lookup returns CDR1 SEHNR and CDR2 FQNEAQ (reference sequence). The CDR3 sequence: CASSLRESGGKYNEQFF. As DNA, the CDR3 is TGTGCCAGCAGCTTAAGGGAGTCCGGGGGTAAATACAATGAGCAGTTCTTC.

The rearrangement joins TRBV6-6 to TRBJ2-4; 7 bases fit TRBD2. This CDR3 is built from 15 residues. The germline CDR1 and CDR2 sequences are MNHNY and SVGAGI (reference sequence). Unmatched junction bases numbered 7, after V lost 0 bases and J lost 8 bases. The CDR3 reads CASSYSKAGSDIQYF. CDR3 nucleotides: TGTGCCAGCAGTTACTCGAAAGCGGGATCAGACATTCAGTACTTC.

V usage is TRBV7-2 and J usage is TRBJ2-2, with 11 positions matching TRBD2. Looked up from germline, CDR1 is SGHTA and CDR2 is FQGNSA. The CDR3 has 16 amino acids. V lost 0 bases and J lost 7; bases outside the gene matches: 4. The CDR3 protein is CASSLASGGANGELFF. The CDR3 DNA sequence: TGTGCCAGCAGCTTAGCTAGCGGGGGGGCCAACGGGGAGCTGTTTTTT.

The chain combines TRBV7-3 with TRBJ2-1, with TRBD2 identical over 9 bases. CDR1 SGHTA and CDR2 FQGTGA come from the germline V gene. The junction had 7 bases not matched to a gene; V was cut back by 1 base and J by 9 bases. This CDR3 has 15 residues. In nucleotides, the CDR3 is TGTGCCAGCAGCTTAATAGGCGGGGGGGTGTCTGAGCAGTTCTTC. Amino acid sequence: CASSLIGGGVSEQFF.

This clone was recorded only once. This chain links TRBV6-1 with TRBJ1-1, with a weak D call TRBD1 (5 bases). CDR3 length: 11 residues. Germline V gives CDR1 MNHNS, CDR2 SASEGT. Trimming took 2 bases from V and 11 from J, leaving 9 bases between them. CDR3 amino acids: CASSEPGSAFF. The DNA for the CDR3 is TGTGCCAGCAGTGAACCAGGGTCGGCTTTCTTT.

This sequence joins TRBV6-1 and TRBJ2-7; tentatively, D is TRBD2 (7 bases). The V gene lost 3 bases and the J gene lost 2 bases, with 14 bases spanning the gap. In germline, CDR1 is MNHNS, CDR2 SASEGT. The CDR3 runs 15 residues. The CDR3 nucleotides are TGTGCCAGCAGTGATGTAAGGGGGGGGACCTACGAGCAGTACTTC. Its protein product is CASSDVRGGTYEQYF.

The CDR3 DNA reads as TGTGCCAGCAGTCTCGACGGACTCTACACCTTC. This encodes CASSLDGLYTF. The chain links TRBV2 to TRBJ1-2; no reliable D call. The V end lost 5 bases, the J end lost 10 bases, and 11 bases lay between the germline ends. The CDR3 is 11 residues long. The germline gives CDR1 SNHLY, CDR2 FYNNEI.

This chain uses TRBV6-5 with TRBJ1-2; TRBD1 agrees at 10 bases. With 4 bases clipped from V and 8 bases from J, the junction kept 4 bases outside the gene matches. Germline values: CDR1 MNHEY, CDR2 SVGAGI. The CDR3 covers 13 residues. In DNA, the CDR3 is TGTGCCAGCAGTTGGACAGGGGGTAGGGGCTACACCTTC. Protein sequence: CASSWTGGRGYTF.

The chain links TRBV18 to TRBJ1-1, with D uncertain. This CDR3 spans 15 amino acids. The V gene's germline CDR1 is KGHSH and CDR2 LQKENI. Trimming took 3 bases from V and 1 from J, leaving 12 bases between them. The CDR3 coding sequence is TGTGCCAGCTCACCGTTGCAGGCTCAGAACACTGAAGCTTTCTTT. The encoded protein is CASSPLQAQNTEAFF.

This clone was observed a handful of times. The V call is TRBV9, the J call TRBJ2-7; D not resolved. V lost 0 bases and J lost 2, with 9 bases in between. The CDR3 runs to 14 residues. Germline CDR1 reads SGDLS; CDR2 reads YYNGEE. This CDR3 reads CASSVGSSTYEQYF. As DNA, the CDR3 is TGTGCCAGCAGCGTAGGTAGCTCGACCTACGAGCAGTACTTC.

This clone was recorded once. This CDR3 reads CASSLGSGSTYEQYF. The DNA for the CDR3 is TGTGCCAGCAGTTTGGGAAGCGGGAGCACCTACGAGCAGTACTTC. The chain recombines TRBV6-6 with TRBJ2-7; 8 positions agree with TRBD2. This CDR3 has 15 amino acids. The V gene end was trimmed by 4 bases and the J gene end by 2 bases; junction bases not matched to a gene: 7. Germline values: CDR1 MNHNY, CDR2 SVGAGI (reference sequence).

This clone has a handful of counts. V is TRBV10-1 and J is TRBJ2-7; D might be TRBD2 (6 bases). The V gene's germline CDR1 is WNHNN and CDR2 SYGVQD (reference sequence). The CDR3 is made up of 13 amino acids. Trimming pared 9 bases from V and 3 bases from J, leaving 15 bases between. In DNA form, the CDR3 reads TGCGCCAGACTTCCGGGACTCTACTACGAGCAGTACTTC. Its protein is CARLPGLYYEQYF.

V and J are TRBV5-4 and TRBJ2-5; 7 bases are a match to TRBD1. Germline-derived CDR1 and CDR2 are SGHNT and YYREEE (reference sequence). There are 14 residues in the CDR3. V trimming: 4 bases; J trimming: 2 bases; junction bases outside the gene matches: 5. CDR3 amino acids: CASSRGQQQETQYF. Here the CDR3 DNA reads TGTGCCAGCAGCCGGGGACAGCAACAAGAGACCCAGTACTTC.

This chain joins TRBV6-1 and TRBJ2-1; D perhaps matches TRBD1 (5 bases). This CDR3 region has 13 residues. CDR1 is MNHNS, CDR2 SASEGT, per germline. V lost 8 bases to trimming and J lost 6 bases, with 14 bases between them. The CDR3 region has the DNA TGTGCCAGCCGTTTCTCAGGGTCCAATGAGCAGTTCTTC. Encoded protein: CASRFSGSNEQFF.